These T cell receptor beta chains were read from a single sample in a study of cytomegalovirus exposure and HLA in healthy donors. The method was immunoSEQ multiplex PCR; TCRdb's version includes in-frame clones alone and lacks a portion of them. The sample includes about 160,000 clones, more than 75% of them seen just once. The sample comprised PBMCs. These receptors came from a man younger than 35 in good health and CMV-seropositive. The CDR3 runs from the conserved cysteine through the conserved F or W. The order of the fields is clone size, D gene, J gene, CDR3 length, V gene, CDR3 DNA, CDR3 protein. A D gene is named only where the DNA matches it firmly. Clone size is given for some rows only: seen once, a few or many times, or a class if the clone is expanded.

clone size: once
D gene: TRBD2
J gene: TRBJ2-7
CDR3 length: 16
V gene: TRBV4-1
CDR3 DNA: TGCGCCAGCAGCCAAGTCCTAGCGGGACCCGCCTACGAGCAGTACTTC
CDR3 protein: CASSQVLAGPAYEQYF

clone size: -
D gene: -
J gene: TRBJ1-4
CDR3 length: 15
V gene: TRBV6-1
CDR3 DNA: TGTGCCAGCAGTTTTACAGGGTCAACTAATGAAAAACTGTTTTTT
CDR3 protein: CASSFTGSTNEKLFF

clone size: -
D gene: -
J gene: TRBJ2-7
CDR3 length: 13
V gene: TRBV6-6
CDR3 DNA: TGTGCCAGCAACCCCGACATCTCCTACGAGCAGTACTTC
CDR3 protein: CASNPDISYEQYF

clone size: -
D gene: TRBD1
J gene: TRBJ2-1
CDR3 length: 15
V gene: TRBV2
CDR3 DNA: TGTGCCAGCAGAACCGGGACAGCCACATACAATGAGCAGTTCTTC
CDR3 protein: CASRTGTATYNEQFF

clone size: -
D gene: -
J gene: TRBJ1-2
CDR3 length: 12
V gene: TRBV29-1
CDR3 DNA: TGCAGCGTTGATGCAGGTCCATATGGCTACACCTTC
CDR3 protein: CSVDAGPYGYTF

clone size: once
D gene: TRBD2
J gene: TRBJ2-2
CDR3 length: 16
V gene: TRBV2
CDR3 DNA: TGTGCCCGCCGGCGGGAGGGGCTCGTGGGCACCGGGGAGCTGTTTTTT
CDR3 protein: CARRREGLVGTGELFF

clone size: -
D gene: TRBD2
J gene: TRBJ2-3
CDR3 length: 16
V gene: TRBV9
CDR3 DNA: TGTGCCAGCAGCTCTCTAGCGGGGGGGACCACAGATACGCAGTATTTT
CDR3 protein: CASSSLAGGTTDTQYF

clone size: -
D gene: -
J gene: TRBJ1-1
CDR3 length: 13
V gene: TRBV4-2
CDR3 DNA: TGTGCCAGCAGCCAAGAATGGAACAGGGAAGCTTTCTTT
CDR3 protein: CASSQEWNREAFF

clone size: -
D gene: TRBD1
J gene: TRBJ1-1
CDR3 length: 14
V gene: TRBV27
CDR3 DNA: TGTGCCAGCAGTTTACTCGACAGGGGGACTGAAGCTTTCTTT
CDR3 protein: CASSLLDRGTEAFF

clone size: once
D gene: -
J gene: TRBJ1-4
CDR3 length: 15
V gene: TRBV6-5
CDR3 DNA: TGTGCCAGCAGTTACTCTCTGGACAGTCGGGAAAAACTGTTTTTT
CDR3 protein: CASSYSLDSREKLFF

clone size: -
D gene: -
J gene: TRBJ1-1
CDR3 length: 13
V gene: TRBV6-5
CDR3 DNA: TGTGCCACGACGTGGGGGGTCGACACTGAAGCTTTCTTT
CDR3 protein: CATTWGVDTEAFF

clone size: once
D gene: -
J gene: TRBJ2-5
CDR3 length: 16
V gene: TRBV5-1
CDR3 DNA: TGCGCCAGCAGCTTGGTCGGAACAGGGAAACAAGAGACCCAGTACTTC
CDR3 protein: CASSLVGTGKQETQYF

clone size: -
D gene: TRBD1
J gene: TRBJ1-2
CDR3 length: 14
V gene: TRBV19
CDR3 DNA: TGTGCCAGTAGTATAGGGTCAGGGGGCCACGGCTACACCTTC
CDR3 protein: CASSIGSGGHGYTF

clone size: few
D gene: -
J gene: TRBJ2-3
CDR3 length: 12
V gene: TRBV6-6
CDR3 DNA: TGTGCCAGCAGCAGTAGCACAGATACGCAGTATTTT
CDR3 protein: CASSSSTDTQYF

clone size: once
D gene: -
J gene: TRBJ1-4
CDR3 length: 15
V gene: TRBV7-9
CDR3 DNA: TGTGCCAGCAGCCCCGACAGGACCCACCAGGAAAAACTGTTTTTT
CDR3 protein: CASSPDRTHQEKLFF

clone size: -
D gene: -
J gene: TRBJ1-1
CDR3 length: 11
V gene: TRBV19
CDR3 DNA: TGTGCCAGCACCATAGGGGTATCGGCTTTCTTT
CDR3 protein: CASTIGVSAFF

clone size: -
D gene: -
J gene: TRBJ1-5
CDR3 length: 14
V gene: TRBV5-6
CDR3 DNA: TGTGCCAGTACCACTGGAGGTTCTACAGAGCCCCAGCATTTT
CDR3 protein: CASTTGGSTEPQHF

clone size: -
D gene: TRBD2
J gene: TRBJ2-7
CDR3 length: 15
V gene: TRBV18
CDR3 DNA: TGTGCCAGCTCACTTCCGGGACTAGATTTTTACGAGCAGTACTTC
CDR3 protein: CASSLPGLDFYEQYF

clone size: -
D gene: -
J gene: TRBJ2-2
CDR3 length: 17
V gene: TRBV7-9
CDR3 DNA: TGTGCCAGCAGCTTATCAGGGGCGGCGGTAGTCACCGGGGAGCTGTTTTTT
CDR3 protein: CASSLSGAAVVTGELFF

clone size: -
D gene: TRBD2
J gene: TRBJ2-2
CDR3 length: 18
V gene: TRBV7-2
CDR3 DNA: TGTGCCAGCAGCTTATTCCCTAGCGGGGGGCCGAACACCGGGGAGCTGTTTTTT
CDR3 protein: CASSLFPSGGPNTGELFF

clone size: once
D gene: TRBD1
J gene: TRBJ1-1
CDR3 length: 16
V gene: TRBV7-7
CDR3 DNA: TGTGCCAGCAGCCAGCGGACAGGGCCGGGGAACACTGAAGCTTTCTTT
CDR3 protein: CASSQRTGPGNTEAFF

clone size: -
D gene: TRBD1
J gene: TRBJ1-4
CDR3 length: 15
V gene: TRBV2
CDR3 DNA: TGTGCCAGCAACTCCGGGACAGGCGTTAATGAAAAACTGTTTTTT
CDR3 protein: CASNSGTGVNEKLFF

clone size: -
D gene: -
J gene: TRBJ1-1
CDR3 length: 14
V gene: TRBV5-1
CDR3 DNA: TGCGCCAGCAGCTTGCCGGGGTCGGGCACTGAAGCTTTCTTT
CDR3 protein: CASSLPGSGTEAFF

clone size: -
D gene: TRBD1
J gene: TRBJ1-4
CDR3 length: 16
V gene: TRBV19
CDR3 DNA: TGTGCCAGTAGTATGAATTTCCGACAGGGGAATGAAAAACTGTTTTTT
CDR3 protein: CASSMNFRQGNEKLFF

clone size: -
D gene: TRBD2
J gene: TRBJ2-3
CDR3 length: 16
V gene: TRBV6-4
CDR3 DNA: TGTGCCAGCAGTGAGGTGGCGGGGGGGCTGACAGATACGCAGTATTTT
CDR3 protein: CASSEVAGGLTDTQYF

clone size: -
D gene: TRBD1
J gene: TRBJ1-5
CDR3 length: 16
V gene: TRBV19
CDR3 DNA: TGTGCCAGTAGCCCCGGGACAGGGATTAGCAATCAGCCCCAGCATTTT
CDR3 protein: CASSPGTGISNQPQHF

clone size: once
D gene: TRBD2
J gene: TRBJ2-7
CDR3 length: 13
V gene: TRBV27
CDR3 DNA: TGTGCCAGCAGTTTAGGGGGGGACTACGAGCAGTACTTC
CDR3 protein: CASSLGGDYEQYF

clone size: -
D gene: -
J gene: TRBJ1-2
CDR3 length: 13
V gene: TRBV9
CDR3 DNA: TGTGCCAGCTCTAAGCTAGGTAACTATGGCTACACCTTC
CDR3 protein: CASSKLGNYGYTF

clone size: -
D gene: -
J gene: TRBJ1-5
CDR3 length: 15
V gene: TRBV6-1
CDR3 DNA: TGTGCCAGCAGTGGCCCTGGGGCCAACAATCAGCCCCAGCATTTT
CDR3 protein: CASSGPGANNQPQHF

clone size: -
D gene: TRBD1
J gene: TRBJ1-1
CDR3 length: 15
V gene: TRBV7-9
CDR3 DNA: TGTGCCAGCAGCTTAGGGCCAGGGGGTACCATTGAAGCTTTCTTT
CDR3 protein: CASSLGPGGTIEAFF

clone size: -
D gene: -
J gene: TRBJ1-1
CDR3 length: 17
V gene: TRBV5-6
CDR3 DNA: TGTGCCAGCAGCTTGGCCGCGGACAGCCCCCCCGACACTGAAGCTTTCTTT
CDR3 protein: CASSLAADSPPDTEAFF

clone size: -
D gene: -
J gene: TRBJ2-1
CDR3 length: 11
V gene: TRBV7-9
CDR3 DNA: TGTGCCAGCAGCTTACGGAATGAGCAGTTCTTC
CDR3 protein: CASSLRNEQFF

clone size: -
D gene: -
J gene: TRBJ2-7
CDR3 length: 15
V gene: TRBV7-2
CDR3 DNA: TGTGCCAGCAGCTTAGTCGCGGGTGAGGGAGCGGAGCAGTACTTC
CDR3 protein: CASSLVAGEGAEQYF

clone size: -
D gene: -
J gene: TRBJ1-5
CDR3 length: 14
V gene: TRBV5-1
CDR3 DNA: TGCGCCAGCAGCTTGGCGGGGGACAATCAGCCCCAGCATTTT
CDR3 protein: CASSLAGDNQPQHF

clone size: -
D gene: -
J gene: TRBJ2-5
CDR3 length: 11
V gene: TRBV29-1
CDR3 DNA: TGCAGCGTTCGGGTCCAAGAGACCCAGTACTTC
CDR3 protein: CSVRVQETQYF

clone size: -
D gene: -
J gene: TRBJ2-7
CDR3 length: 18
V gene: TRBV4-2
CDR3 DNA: TGTGCCAGCAGCCACGCAGACGGCGGGAACTCGCTCTCCTACGAGCAGTACTTC
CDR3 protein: CASSHADGGNSLSYEQYF

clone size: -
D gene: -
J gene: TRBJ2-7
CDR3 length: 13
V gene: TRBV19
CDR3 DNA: TGTGCCAGTAGTACGACAGGCTACTCAGACCAGTACTTC
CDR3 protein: CASSTTGYSDQYF

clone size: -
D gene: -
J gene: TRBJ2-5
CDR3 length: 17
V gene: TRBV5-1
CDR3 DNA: TGCGCCAGCAGCTTGGGAACCTTTATTAGCTGGGAAGAGACCCAGTACTTC
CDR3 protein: CASSLGTFISWEETQYF

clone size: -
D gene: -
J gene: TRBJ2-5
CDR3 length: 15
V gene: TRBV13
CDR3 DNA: TGTGCCAGCAGCTTACCATCCCAGGGAACAGAGACCCAGTACTTC
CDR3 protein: CASSLPSQGTETQYF

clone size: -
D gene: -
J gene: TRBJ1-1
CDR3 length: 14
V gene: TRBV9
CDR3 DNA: TGTGCCAGCAGCGTAGAGCAGGGGAACACTGAAGCTTTCTTT
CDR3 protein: CASSVEQGNTEAFF

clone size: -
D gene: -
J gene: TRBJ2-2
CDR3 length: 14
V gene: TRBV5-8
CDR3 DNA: TGTGCCAGCAGCCCCCAGACAGGTTATGGGGAGCTGTTTTTT
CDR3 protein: CASSPQTGYGELFF

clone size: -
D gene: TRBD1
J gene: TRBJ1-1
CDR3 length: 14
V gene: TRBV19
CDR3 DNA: TGTGCCAGCAGACAGGGATGGGGGAACACTGAAGCTTTCTTT
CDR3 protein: CASRQGWGNTEAFF

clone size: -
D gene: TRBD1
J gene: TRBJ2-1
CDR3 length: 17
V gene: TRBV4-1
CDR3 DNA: TGCGCCAGCAGCCAAGATCCCCCAGGGGGATTATACAATGAGCAGTTCTTC
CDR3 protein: CASSQDPPGGLYNEQFF

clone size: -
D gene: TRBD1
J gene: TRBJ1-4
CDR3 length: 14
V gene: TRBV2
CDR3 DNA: TGTGCCAGTTCTCCCGGGACAGCTAATGAAAAACTGTTTTTT
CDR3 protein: CASSPGTANEKLFF